This TCR beta chain comes out of a study of technical replicates of blood from a handful of donors. V gave up 5 bases and J gave up 8 bases, with 12 bases separating them. Germline-derived CDR1 and CDR2 are DFQATT and SNEGSKA (reference sequence). This CDR3 spans 11 amino acids. This clone was found a few times. TCRdb keeps only in-frame clones here, not all; method: immunoSEQ multiplex PCR. This sample has 70,000 to 75,000 clones, with 85% to 95% found just once. The chain is built from TRBV20-1 and TRBJ1-2; D may be TRBD1 (6 bases). The receptor was isolated from a human donor in good health. The material sequenced was T cells isolated from PBMCs. As DNA, the CDR3 is TGCAGTGCTTATTACAGGGAAGGCTACACCTTC. It yields the protein CSAYYREGYTF.